There are a few counts of the clone carrying this T cell receptor (beta chain). Its antigen is unidentified. Regarding time point: late sampling 161 to 241 days after vaccination in a few convalescent patients. As to treatment: roughly 10-day PBMC culture with coronavirus spike peptide pools or control peptides (ViraFEST assay). This sample was taken from a study of vaccination and CD4 T cells after COVID-19. As for the study in general: Nasal swab PCR identified SARS-CoV-2 in the convalescent patients, of whom about ten were mild and one severe. The convalescents included six males and four females, and among them two were Hispanic while seven were Caucasian. Taking of post-vaccine samples occurred a median 72 days after dose two (range 14 to 241).

Cultured CD4+ T-cell DNA underwent Oncomine TCR Beta short-read sequencing. TCRdb reprocessed the PCR reads via MiXCR and lists one record per CDR3 protein. In the table there are around 30,000 distinct CDR3 sequences, roughly 34% of which are singletons. Study-level results: A median approximately 83% of convalescent patients' SARS-CoV-2-reactive clones emerged only after vaccination.

Germline lookup yields CDR1 DFQATT and CDR2 SNEGSKA (reference sequence). The CDR3 loop spans 14 amino acids. The J segment lost 1 base and the V segment lost 3 bases, leaving 2 bases of the junction unmatched. The origin of this receptor is a human donor who had recovered from COVID-19. The gene calls are TRBV20-1 and TRBJ2-2, with 7 positions matching TRBD1. The source was CD4+ T cells from blood, cultured in vitro, collected about 7 months after SARS-CoV-2 vaccination. The CDR3 reads CSARRTGNTGELFF. The CDR3 DNA sequence: TGCAGTGCTAGGAGGACAGGGAACACCGGGGAGCTGTTTTTT.